This TCR beta chain derives from a study of blood T cell repertoires in COVID-19. This CDR3 spans 13 amino acids. Germline assignment: CDR1 SQVTM and CDR2 ANQGSEA. V trimming: 7 bases; J trimming: 2 bases; junction bases outside the gene matches: 5. In the source study's methods: How many nucleated cells were present was estimated from reference gene primer amplification. TCRdb's table, derived via immunoSEQ multiplex PCR, lists solely in-frame clones and lacks some. From that table come the V and J calls and clone size; the DNA was used to work out D and trimming. This table has 100,000 to 150,000 clones, around four fifths appearing once.

The sequencing sample was made of peripheral blood. The receptor comes from a human donor in a cohort sampled during active COVID-19. The chain carries TRBV29-1 and TRBJ2-5; 9 bases are a match to TRBD1. CDR3 nucleotide sequence: TGCAGCGACAGGACAGGGGAACAAGAGACCCAGTACTTC. Translating gives CSDRTGEQETQYF.